These 19 T cell receptor beta chains came from one sample sequenced in a study of blood T cell repertoires in COVID-19. The protocol was immunoSEQ multiplex PCR, while the TCRdb copy is restricted to in-frame clones and leaves out a portion. The sample holds 150,000 to 200,000 clones; just under 90% are singletons and the top ten take approximately 3.3%. Sequencing was performed on peripheral blood. The receptors were sampled from a man in his late teens or twenties with active or convalescent COVID-19.

This chain joins TRBV10-3 and TRBJ1-2; no firm D call. CDR3 length: 11 residues. Germline loops: CDR1 ENHRY, CDR2 SYGVKD. V was cut by 8 bases and J by 0 bases, with 4 bases left in between. The chain's CDR3 is CAIRSNYGYTF. The DNA for the CDR3 is TGTGCCATCCGTTCTAACTATGGCTACACCTTC.

This chain links TRBV10-1 with TRBJ1-1; weak D call: TRBD1 (6 bases). Germline CDR1 reads WNHNN; CDR2 reads SYGVQD (reference sequence). Between the trimmed V and J ends, which lost 2 bases and 3 bases, there was a span of 7 bases. This CDR3 is built from 13 residues. The CDR3 spells CASSEDRYTEAFF. The CDR3 DNA follows: TGCGCCAGCAGTGAGGACAGGTACACTGAAGCTTTCTTT.

This sequence joins TRBV5-4 and TRBJ2-2, with 9 bases lining up with TRBD1. V shed 7 bases and J 6 bases; nucleotides not matched to a gene: 7. The CDR3 sequence is 14 residues long. CDR1 is SGHNT, CDR2 YYREEE, per germline (reference sequence). CDR3: CASGNRGPAGELFF. DNA of the CDR3: TGTGCCAGCGGCAACAGGGGGCCGGCCGGGGAGCTGTTTTTT.

V and J are TRBV5-5 and TRBJ2-1; the D gene is possibly TRBD2 (5 bases). The CDR3 totals 18 residues. The ends were cut back, 2 bases at V and 8 bases at J, with 26 bases in the middle. Per germline, CDR1 SGHKS and CDR2 YYEKEE (reference sequence). CDR3 sequence: CASSFSIRAGRHSDEQFF. The DNA for the CDR3 is TGTGCCAGCAGCTTTTCTATTAGGGCAGGTCGGCATAGCGATGAGCAGTTCTTC.

The chain is built from TRBV2 and TRBJ2-5, with D tentatively TRBD2 (6 bases). CDR1 and CDR2 (germline): SNHLY, FYNNEI. The ends were cut back, 6 bases at V and 5 bases at J, with 16 bases in the middle. This CDR3 contains 14 residues. DNA of the CDR3: TGTGCCAGCAGGGGCCGGGACTCGGGCGAGACCCAGTACTTC. This encodes CASRGRDSGETQYF.

The chain uses TRBV2 and TRBJ1-2; 7 bases map to TRBD1. Germline CDR1 SNHLY, CDR2 FYNNEI. The CDR3 has 13 residues. With 11 bases clipped from V and 4 bases from J, the junction kept 10 bases outside the gene matches. In DNA form, the CDR3 reads TGTGCCGGTAGACCGGGACAGCTCTATGGCTACACCTTC. Translation: CAGRPGQLYGYTF.

The chain employs TRBV12-3 or TRBV12-4 and TRBJ1-2; possible D gene TRBD1, 6 bases. V was shortened by 6 bases and J by 4 bases, with 9 bases between the two germline ends. There are 12 residues in the CDR3. CDR3 in DNA: TGTGCCAGCAGGGTAGGGGGCTATGGCTACACCTTC. Translation gives CASRVGGYGYTF.

The CDR3 loop reads CASIRDRGPWEAFF. DNA for the CDR3: TGTGCCAGCATTAGGGACAGGGGCCCTTGGGAAGCTTTCTTT. V gene TRBV2 combines with J gene TRBJ1-1, with TRBD1 matching over 10 bases. Germline CDR1 is SNHLY and CDR2 is FYNNEI. V was clipped by 7 bases and J by 8 bases; unmatched bases: 10. The CDR3 is 14 amino acids. Full variable domain (rest looked up from reference TRBV2 and TRBJ1-1): EPEVTQTPSHQVTQMGQEVILRCVPISNHLYFYWYRQILGQKVEFLVSFYNNEISEKSEIFDDQFSVERPDGSNFTLKIRSTKLEDSAMYFCASIRDRGPWEAFFGQGTRLTVV.

V is TRBV2 and J is TRBJ2-2, with 7 bases fitting TRBD1. Germline V gives CDR1 SNHLY, CDR2 FYNNEI. The length of the CDR3 is 16 residues. V shed 10 bases, J shed 7 bases, and the junction held 18 bases outside the gene matches. CDR3 protein: CATRGGSAPRGGELFF. The DNA of the CDR3 is TGTGCCACCAGAGGGGGCAGCGCTCCTCGGGGCGGGGAGCTGTTTTTT.

The gene calls are TRBV9 and TRBJ1-4; D call uncertain. The V gene lost 4 bases and the J gene lost 5 bases, with 12 bases spanning the gap. This CDR3 is built from 14 residues. Germline lookup yields CDR1 SGDLS and CDR2 YYNGEE. For the CDR3, the DNA is TGTGCCAGCAGCACGGACGGACTCAATGAAAAACTGTTTTTT. Amino acid sequence: CASSTDGLNEKLFF.

The sample holds one count of this clone. V and J are TRBV18 and TRBJ2-7; 8 bases map to TRBD2. Trimming removed 3 bases from V and 4 bases from J; junction bases left unmatched: 5. The CDR3 runs 14 residues. Germline V CDR1 and CDR2: KGHSH, LQKENI. CDR3 amino acids: CASSPAGGLYEQYF. The CDR3 DNA is TGTGCCAGCTCACCCGCGGGAGGATTATACGAGCAGTACTTC.

V gene TRBV3-1 (or the pseudogene TRBV3-2) combines with J gene TRBJ1-2; D unclear. Germline loops: CDR1 LGHDT, CDR2 YNNKEL (reference sequence). Trimming cost V 0 bases and J 4 bases, with 6 bases left between them. This CDR3 has 13 amino acids. CDR3 sequence (DNA): TGTGCCAGCAGCCAAGACGGCGGCTATGGCTACACCTTC. It encodes CASSQDGGYGYTF.

The chain employs TRBV29-1 and TRBJ1-4; D is undetermined. Germline CDR1 SQVTM, CDR2 ANQGSEA. Deletions cut 1 base from V and 4 bases from J, with 7 bases between. The CDR3 extends over 13 amino acids. CDR3 amino acids: CSVEGPGNEKLFF. CDR3 in DNA: TGCAGCGTTGAAGGGCCGGGTAATGAAAAACTGTTTTTT. The variable domain in full, with the rest retrieved from reference TRBV29-1 and TRBJ1-4, is SAVISQKPSRDICQRGTSLTIQCQVDSQVTMMFWYRQQPGQSLTLIATANQGSEATYESGFVIDKFPISRPNLTFSTLTVSNMSPEDSSIYLCSVEGPGNEKLFFGSGTQLSVL.

The chain combines TRBV27 with TRBJ2-2; D is uncertain. Germline CDR1 MNHEY, CDR2 SMNVEV (reference sequence). V gave up 1 base and J gave up 8 bases, with 5 bases separating them. The CDR3 has 12 residues. The CDR3 sequence is CASSLLEGELFF. The CDR3 DNA follows: TGTGCCAGCAGTTTATTGGAGGGGGAGCTGTTTTTT.

V and J are TRBV18 and TRBJ2-7; 7 bases map to TRBD1. Germline-derived CDR1 and CDR2 are KGHSH and LQKENI. CDR3 length: 14 amino acids. The V and J ends lost 2 bases and 5 bases, in that order; junction bases with no gene match: 6. In DNA, the CDR3 is TGTGCCAGCTCACCAGAGACAGGGTATAACGAGCAGTACGTC. Amino acids: CASSPETGYNEQYV.

The chain uses TRBV6-5 and TRBJ1-2; possible D gene TRBD1, 6 bases. Germline values: CDR1 MNHEY, CDR2 SVGAGI. V was pared by 0 bases and J by 3 bases, with 8 bases between. CDR3 length: 14 residues. CDR3 nucleotides: TGTGCCAGCAGTTACTCGAAGGGGGACTATGGCTACACCTTC. Amino acid sequence: CASSYSKGDYGYTF.

The rearrangement joins TRBV2 to TRBJ1-1, with D maybe TRBD1 (5 bases). The CDR3 covers 11 residues. The germline V gene has CDR1 SNHLY and CDR2 FYNNEI. V lost 6 bases and J 5 bases, leaving 7 bases between the germline ends. The CDR3 sequence is CASREGTEAFF. For the CDR3, the DNA is TGTGCCAGCAGGGAGGGGACTGAAGCTTTCTTT.

The V gene is TRBV4-3, the J gene TRBJ2-1; 10 bases agree with TRBD2. Germline CDR1 and CDR2: LGHNA and YSLEER. J lost 4 bases, V lost 0 bases, and 6 bases had no gene match. The CDR3 consists of 17 residues. As DNA, the CDR3 is TGCGCCAGCAGCCAAGACCCGGGACTAGCGCCTTACAATGAGCAGTTCTTC. Encoded protein: CASSQDPGLAPYNEQFF.

This clone was found once. This sequence joins TRBV6-5 and TRBJ1-1; possible D gene TRBD1, 5 bases. The CDR3 is made up of 12 amino acids. CDR1 and CDR2 (germline): MNHEY, SVGAGI. The V end lost 10 bases, the J end lost 0 bases, and 9 bases lay between the germline ends. The CDR3 coding sequence is TGTGCCACCAGGGAGTTGAACACTGAAGCTTTCTTT. Residues: CATRELNTEAFF.